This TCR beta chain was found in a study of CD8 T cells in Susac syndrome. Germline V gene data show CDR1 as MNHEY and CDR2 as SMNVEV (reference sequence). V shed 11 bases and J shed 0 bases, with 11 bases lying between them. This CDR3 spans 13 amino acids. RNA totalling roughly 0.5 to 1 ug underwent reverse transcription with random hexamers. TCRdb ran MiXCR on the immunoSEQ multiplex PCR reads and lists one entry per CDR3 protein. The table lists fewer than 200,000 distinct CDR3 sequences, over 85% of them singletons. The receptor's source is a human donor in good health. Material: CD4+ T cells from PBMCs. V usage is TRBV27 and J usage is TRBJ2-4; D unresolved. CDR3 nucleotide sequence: TGTGCCCTAGACCTTGGAGCCAAAAACATTCAGTACTTC. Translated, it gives CALDLGAKNIQYF.